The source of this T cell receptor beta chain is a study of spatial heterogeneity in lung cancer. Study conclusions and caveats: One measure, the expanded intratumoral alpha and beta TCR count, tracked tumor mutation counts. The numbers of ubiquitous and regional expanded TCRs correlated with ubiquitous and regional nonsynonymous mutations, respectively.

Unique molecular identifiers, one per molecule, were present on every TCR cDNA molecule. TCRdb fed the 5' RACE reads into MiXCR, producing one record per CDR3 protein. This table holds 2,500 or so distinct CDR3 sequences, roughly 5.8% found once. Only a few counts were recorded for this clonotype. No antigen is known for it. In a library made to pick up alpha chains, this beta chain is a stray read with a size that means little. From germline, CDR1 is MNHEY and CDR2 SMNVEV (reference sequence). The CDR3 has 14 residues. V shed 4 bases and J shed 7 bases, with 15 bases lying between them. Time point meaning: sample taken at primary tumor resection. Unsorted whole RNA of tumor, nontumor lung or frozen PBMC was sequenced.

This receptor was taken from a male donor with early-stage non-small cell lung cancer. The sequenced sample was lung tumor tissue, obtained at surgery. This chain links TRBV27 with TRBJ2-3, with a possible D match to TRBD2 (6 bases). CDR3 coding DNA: TGTGCCAGCAGTTCGCTGACTAGTTTTTATACGCAGTATTTT. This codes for CASSSLTSFYTQYF.